Below, 18 T cell receptor beta chains from the same sample are listed, as sequenced in a study of human T cells and chemical hapten exposure. Sample time point: patch test 2, 6 weeks after DPC sensitization. Treatment reported: therapeutic diphenylcyclopropenone sensitization with weekly scalp DPC. TCRdb processed the RACE reads anew with MiXCR; each CDR3 protein has one entry. Found here are tens of thousands of distinct CDR3 sequences, 6.6% of them singletons; the top ten hold about 1.5%. The specimen comprised whole blood, sampled in connection with sensitization to the hapten diphenylcyclopropenone (DPC). These receptor sequences come from a woman in her 30s with alopecia areata. Some clones in this sample may be carry-over from other donors' samples.

This clonotype appeared a few times. The V call is TRBV12-3 or TRBV12-4, the J call TRBJ1-1; D uncertain. CDR3 length: 13 residues. V shed 6 bases and J shed 1 base, with 9 bases lying between them. The CDR3, as DNA: TGTGCCAGCAGAGAAACCGAGAACACTGAAGCTTTCTTT. Residues: CASRETENTEAFF.

The chain is built from TRBV13 and TRBJ2-3; either TRBD1 or TRBD2 may fit D (5 bases each). The ends were cut back, 10 bases at V and 2 bases at J, with 16 bases in the middle. The length of the CDR3 is 14 residues. The germline V gene encodes CDR1 PRHDT and CDR2 FYEKMQ (reference sequence). CDR3 residues: CANTPLGPTDTQYF. Here the CDR3 DNA reads TGTGCCAACACGCCCCTGGGACCCACAGATACGCAGTATTTT.

This clonotype was detected a few times. J is TRBJ1-6 and V is TRBV6-6, with a tentative D call TRBD1 (6 bases). Germline V gives CDR1 MNHNY, CDR2 SVGAGI (reference sequence). This CDR3 is built from 16 residues. Trimming removed 7 bases at V and 7 bases at J, with 20 bases between. The CDR3 loop is CASTSRGPETNSPLHF. Here the CDR3 DNA reads TGTGCCAGCACCTCCCGGGGGCCCGAAACCAATTCACCCCTCCACTTT.

This clonotype showed up many times. V is TRBV3-1 and J is TRBJ1-1, with 9 bases matching TRBD1. Unmatched junction bases numbered 8, after V lost 7 bases and J lost 5 bases. This CDR3 has 14 residues. Per germline, CDR1 LGHDT and CDR2 YNNKEL (reference sequence). The DNA of the CDR3 is TGTGCCAGCAAAAACCGGGACAGGGATACTGAAGCTTTCTTT. It yields the protein CASKNRDRDTEAFF.

This clonotype was recorded many times. The gene calls are TRBV2 and TRBJ2-7; D gene uncertain. Germline V CDR1 and CDR2: SNHLY, FYNNEI. The V end was cut by 10 bases, the J end by 5 bases, with 24 bases between. This CDR3 has 15 residues. CDR3 sequence: CAKKLAGRSFDEQYF. The CDR3 DNA reads TGTGCCAAGAAGCTCGCTGGACGGTCGTTTGACGAGCAGTACTTC.

There are many counts of this clonotype. The gene calls are TRBV7-7 and TRBJ2-3; D is uncertain. V lost 5 bases and J lost 5, with 11 bases in between. CDR1 and CDR2 from the germline V gene are SSHAT and FNYEAQ (reference sequence). The CDR3 runs 13 residues. CDR3 loop: CASSPAWGDTQYF. In DNA, the CDR3 is TGTGCCAGCAGCCCGGCCTGGGGAGATACGCAGTATTTT.

This clonotype was found many times. This chain joins TRBV5-1 and TRBJ2-7; maybe TRBD2 (5 bases). The CDR3 loop spans 14 amino acids. Trimming cost V 0 bases and J 5 bases, with 12 bases left between them. Germline CDR1 reads SGHRS; CDR2 reads YFSETQ. CDR3 coding DNA: TGCGCCAGCAGCTTGGCCCTGGCCGGGGACGAGCAGTACTTC. It yields the protein CASSLALAGDEQYF.

Written as DNA, the CDR3 is TGTGCCAGCAGTAGGGGGTCGACAGCTCATGGCTACACCTTC. Translation: CASSRGSTAHGYTF. The chain employs TRBV12-3 or TRBV12-4 and TRBJ1-2; maybe TRBD1 (6 bases). CDR3 length: 14 residues. V lost 5 bases and J 6 bases, leaving 16 bases between the germline ends.

This sequence joins TRBV30 and TRBJ2-7, with D possibly matching TRBD2 (7 bases). V lost 1 base to trimming and J lost 5 bases, with 12 bases between them. Germline lookup yields CDR1 GTSNPN and CDR2 SVGIG (reference sequence). The CDR3 runs 13 residues. CDR3 region: CAWSGGGLNEQYF. The CDR3 coding sequence is TGTGCCTGGAGTGGGGGGGGCCTCAACGAGCAGTACTTC.

This clonotype was counted ten times or more. No conserved phenylalanine or tryptophan ends this CDR3, so it is likely a read error. It is unclear where the CDR3 begins or ends on the DNA, so no DNA is shown, and the CDR3 is as TCRdb lists it. This chain joins TRBV11-1 and TRBJ1-1; TRBD1, the table's D call, was not compared with the DNA. The germline CDR1 and CDR2 sequences are SGHAT and FQDESV (reference sequence). The CDR3 adds up to 11 amino acids, both ends counted. The CDR3 is CASSLGTFFSL.

As for this clonotype: It is unclear where the CDR3 begins or ends on the DNA, so no DNA is shown, and the CDR3 is as TCRdb lists it. The rearrangement uses TRBV9 and TRBJ2-3. Counting both end residues, the CDR3 totals 13 amino acids. Germline CDR1 reads SGDLS; CDR2 reads YYNGEE. The CDR3 sequence: CASSTSTRDTQYF.

The chain joins TRBV7-2 to TRBJ2-3; D is unresolved. The CDR3 has 17 residues. Germline V CDR1 and CDR2: SGHTA, FQGNSA. V was pared by 0 bases and J by 2 bases, with 15 bases between. In DNA form, the CDR3 reads TGTGCCAGCAGCTTAGCAGAGACGACCCCACCCACAGATACGCAGTATTTT. It is translated as CASSLAETTPPTDTQYF.

This clonotype was recorded at least ten times. The chain links TRBV27 to TRBJ1-4; D gene unclear. This CDR3 region has 15 residues. CDR1 MNHEY and CDR2 SMNVEV come from the germline V gene (reference sequence). Trimming took 4 bases from V and 0 from J, leaving 9 bases between them. The CDR3 sequence: CASSSSLTTNEKLFF. The CDR3 coding sequence is TGTGCCAGCAGTTCCTCACTGACAACTAATGAAAAACTGTTTTTT.

The V call is TRBV7-9, the J call TRBJ1-2, with D perhaps TRBD1 (6 bases). CDR3 length: 15 residues. Deletions cut 2 bases from V and 6 bases from J, with 16 bases between. Per germline, CDR1 SEHNR and CDR2 FQNEAQ (reference sequence). In DNA form, the CDR3 reads TGTGCCAGCAGCTTAACCACCAGGGGATCCGATGGCTACACCTTC. This encodes CASSLTTRGSDGYTF.

This clonotype was seen ten or more times. The rearrangement links TRBV14 to TRBJ1-5; D unresolved. The CDR3 length is 12 residues. Germline CDR1 and CDR2: SGHDN and FVKESK. The V gene lost 3 bases and the J gene lost 4 bases, with 4 bases spanning the gap. The CDR3 loop reads CASSQTNQPQHF. CDR3 DNA sequence: TGTGCCAGCAGCCAGACAAATCAGCCCCAGCATTTT. The variable domain in full, completed from reference TRBV14 and TRBJ1-5, reads EAGVTQFPSHSVIEKGQTVTLRCDPISGHDNLYWYRRVMGKEIKFLLHFVKESKQDESGMPNNRFLAERTGGTYSTLKVQPAELEDSGVYFCASSQTNQPQHFGDGTRLSIL.

This clonotype turned up a few times. The V call is TRBV19, the J call TRBJ1-5, with TRBD1 as a possible D gene (5 bases). The CDR3 runs to 14 residues. The V gene lost 9 bases and the J gene lost 0 bases, with 12 bases spanning the gap. The V gene's germline CDR1 is LNHDA and CDR2 SQIVND (reference sequence). CDR3 loop: CASCKDISNQPQHF. The CDR3 DNA follows: TGTGCCAGCTGTAAGGACATTAGCAATCAGCCCCAGCATTTT.

This clonotype was seen many times. The V call is TRBV6-5, the J call TRBJ1-1; D is perhaps TRBD1 (6 bases). Per the germline V gene, CDR1 is MNHEY and CDR2 is SVGAGI. The CDR3 contains 14 residues. V was clipped by 0 bases and J by 4 bases, with 9 bases between them. CDR3 sequence: CASSYSPGVTEAFF. CDR3 bases: TGTGCCAGCAGTTACTCCCCAGGGGTCACTGAAGCTTTCTTT.

This clonotype appeared a few times. The J gene is TRBJ1-3, the V gene TRBV7-9; perhaps TRBD1 as D (5 bases). Deletions cut 4 bases from V and 2 bases from J, with 15 bases between. This CDR3 is 16 amino acids long. Per the germline V gene, CDR1 is SEHNR and CDR2 is FQNEAQ (reference sequence). The CDR3 DNA sequence: TGTGCCAGCAGCTCGAACCGGGACGGTGCTGGAAACACCATATATTTT. Amino acid sequence: CASSSNRDGAGNTIYF.